This T cell receptor beta chain came from a study of blood T cell repertoires in COVID-19. The overall study: The United States, Italy and Spain were the sources of the acute and convalescent COVID-19 samples.

Under the authors' procedure: Nucleated cell number was recorded as an estimate derived from reference gene primer amplification. Generated by immunoSEQ multiplex PCR, the TCRdb table keeps only in-frame clones and is missing some. From that table come the V and J calls and clone size; the DNA was used to work out D and trimming. The sample shows tens of thousands of clones, over 80% of them seen only once. From germline, CDR1 is MGHRA and CDR2 YSYEKL. The CDR3 covers 16 residues. Trimming stripped 0 bases from V and 4 bases from J, with 16 bases between. The chain has TRBV4-1 and TRBJ2-7; maybe TRBD1 (6 bases). The receptor's source is a woman aged 70-85 years with acute or convalescent COVID-19. Sequencing input: peripheral blood. The CDR3 nucleotides are TGCGCCAGCAGCCAAGATTTCCGGGACAAGGGTTACGAGCAGTACTTC. Translating it yields CASSQDFRDKGYEQYF.